Sequencing of this TCR beta chain was carried out in a study of cytomegalovirus exposure and HLA in healthy donors. General study results and limits: In vitro experiments confirmed that a few CMV-associated chains were specific for CMV antigens.

Points on this clone: Its antigen is unidentified.

In the PCR, 60 Vbeta and 13 Jbeta primers were used. Clones were sequenced by immunoSEQ multiplex PCR, and TCRdb holds only the in-frame ones, with some missing. The sample records 170,000 or so clones, almost 85% being singletons. This clonotype was sampled from a girl aged 10-17 years in good health and CMV-seropositive. Input material: PBMCs.

CDR3 sequence reads: CASSVAGTANYGYTF. The CDR3 DNA sequence: TGTGCCAGCAGCGTAGCCGGGACAGCTAACTATGGCTACACCTTC. The rearrangement uses TRBV9 and TRBJ1-2; 7 positions agree with TRBD1. The CDR3 sequence is 15 residues long. Germline loops: CDR1 SGDLS, CDR2 YYNGEE. V was clipped by 0 bases and J by 0 bases; unmatched bases: 2.